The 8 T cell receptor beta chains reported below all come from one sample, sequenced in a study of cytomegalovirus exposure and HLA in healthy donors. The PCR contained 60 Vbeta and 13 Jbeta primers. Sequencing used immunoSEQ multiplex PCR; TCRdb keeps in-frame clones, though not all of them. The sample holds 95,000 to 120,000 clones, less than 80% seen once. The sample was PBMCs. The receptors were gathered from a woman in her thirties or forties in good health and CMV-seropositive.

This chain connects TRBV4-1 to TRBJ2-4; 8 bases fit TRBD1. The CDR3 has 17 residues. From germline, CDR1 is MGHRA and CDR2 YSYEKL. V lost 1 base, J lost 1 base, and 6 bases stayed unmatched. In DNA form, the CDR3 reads TGCGCCAGCAGCCAAGCCGGACAGGGATTCGCCAAAAACATTCAGTACTTC. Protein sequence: CASSQAGQGFAKNIQYF.

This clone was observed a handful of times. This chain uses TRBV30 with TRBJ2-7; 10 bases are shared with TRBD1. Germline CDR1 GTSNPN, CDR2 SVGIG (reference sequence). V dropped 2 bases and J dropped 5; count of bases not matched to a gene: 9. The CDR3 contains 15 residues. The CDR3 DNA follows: TGTGCCTGGAGTTTTAGGGACAGGGGAGGCGACGAGCAGTACTTC. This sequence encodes CAWSFRDRGGDEQYF.

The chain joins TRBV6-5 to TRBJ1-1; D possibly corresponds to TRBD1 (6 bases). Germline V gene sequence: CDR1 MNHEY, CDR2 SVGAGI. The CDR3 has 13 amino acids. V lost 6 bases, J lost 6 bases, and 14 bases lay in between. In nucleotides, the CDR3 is TGTGCCAGCAGCCCAGGGGCGCCGGCTGAAGCTTTCTTT. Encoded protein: CASSPGAPAEAFF.

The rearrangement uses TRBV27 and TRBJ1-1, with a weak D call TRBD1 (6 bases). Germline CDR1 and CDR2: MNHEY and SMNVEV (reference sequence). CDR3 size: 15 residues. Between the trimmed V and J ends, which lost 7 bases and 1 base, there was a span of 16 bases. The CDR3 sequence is CASTPSGQPNTEAFF. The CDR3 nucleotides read TGTGCCAGCACCCCTTCGGGACAACCGAACACTGAAGCTTTCTTT.

The CDR3 loop reads CASNRDYGYTF. Written as DNA, the CDR3 is TGTGCCAGCAACAGGGACTATGGCTACACCTTC. This chain connects TRBV2 to TRBJ1-2, with a possible D match to TRBD1 (6 bases). Germline V gene data show CDR1 as SNHLY and CDR2 as FYNNEI. Trimming took off 7 bases at V and 3 bases at J, with 6 bases between the two ends. The CDR3 has 11 residues.

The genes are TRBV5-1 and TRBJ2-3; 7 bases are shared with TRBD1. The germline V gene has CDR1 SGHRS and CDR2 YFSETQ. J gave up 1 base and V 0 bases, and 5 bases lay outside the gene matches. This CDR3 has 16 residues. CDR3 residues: CASSLAEGAGTDTQYF. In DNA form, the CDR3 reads TGCGCCAGCAGCTTGGCCGAGGGGGCTGGCACAGATACGCAGTATTTT.

Here the CDR3 DNA reads TGTGCCAGCAGCTTAGCTAGGGGGGGAGGGTCGCCCCAGCATTTT. Its protein product is CASSLARGGGSPQHF. The V gene is TRBV7-8, the J gene TRBJ1-5; D is possibly TRBD1 (6 bases). Trimming took off 0 bases at V and 9 bases at J, with 15 bases between the two ends. Germline lookup yields CDR1 SGHVS and CDR2 FQNEAQ. This CDR3 region has 15 residues.

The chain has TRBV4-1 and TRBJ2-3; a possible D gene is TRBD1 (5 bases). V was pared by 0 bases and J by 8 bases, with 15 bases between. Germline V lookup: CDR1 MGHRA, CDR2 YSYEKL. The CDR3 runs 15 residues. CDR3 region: CASSQDQGTLVTQYF. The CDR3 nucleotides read TGCGCCAGCAGCCAAGATCAGGGTACGCTAGTTACGCAGTATTTT.